This is a list of T cell receptor beta chains from one sample in a study of T cell repertoires in cytomegalovirus infection. Using its own MiXCR run on the reads, TCRdb lists one record per CDR3 protein. The profile shows tens of thousands of distinct CDR3 sequences, 25% to 40% of them singletons. These TCRs' antigens remain unknown. Sequences were obtained from PBMCs, sequenced either directly or after in vitro stimulation (not recorded which). The source of these receptors is a human donor in good health (CMV status not recorded). Some clones in this sample may be carry-over from other donors' samples. The CDR3 runs from the conserved cysteine through the conserved F or W. The D gene is left open where the match is weak. The listing skips clone size in some rows; elsewhere it reads once, few, many or a size class.

V	length	size	J	D	DNA	CDR3
TRBV5-1	15	-	TRBJ2-5	TRBD1	TGCGCCAGCGGGTCCCTAGGGACAGACCAAGAGACCCAGTACTTC	CASGSLGTDQETQYF
TRBV5-4	21	few	TRBJ2-3	TRBD2	TGTGCCAGCAGCTCTGCGGCCCCCAAACACATAGCGGGGGGGCTCACAGATACGCAGTATTTT	CASSSAAPKHIAGGLTDTQYF
TRBV5-4	14	-	TRBJ2-1	TRBD2	TGTGCCAGCAGCTTGGCTAGCGGGTCCCATGAGCAGTTCTTC	CASSLASGSHEQFF
TRBV6-1	13	many	TRBJ2-5	-	TGTGCCAGCAGGCGACAAGAAGAAGAGACCCAGTACTTC	CASRRQEEETQYF
TRBV10-3	13	-	TRBJ2-7	TRBD2	TGTGCCATCAGTGGGGGGGGGGTCCGCGAGCAGTACTTC	CAISGGGVREQYF
TRBV29-1	14	-	TRBJ1-1	-	TGCAGCGCCGATAGCAGTTTGATGAACACTGAAGCTTTCTTT	CSADSSLMNTEAFF
TRBV25-1	12	many	TRBJ2-1	-	TGTGCCAGCAGTGAGGTGGTCAATGAGCAGTTCTTC	CASSEVVNEQFF
TRBV4-1	17	-	TRBJ1-4	-	TGCGCCAGCAGCCGTTGGGGTGGGATTGCAACTAATGAAAAACTGTTTTTT	CASSRWGGIATNEKLFF
TRBV7-2	13	many	TRBJ2-1	-	TGTGCCAGCAGCTTAGGTCGGAACAATGAGCAGTTCTTC	CASSLGRNNEQFF
TRBV12-3/TRBV12-4	15	-	TRBJ1-1	-	TGTGCCAGCACCCTGGAAGGGGAATTGAACACTGAAGCTTTCTTT	CASTLEGELNTEAFF
TRBV7-6	15	few	TRBJ1-5	-	TGTGCCAGCAGCTTAACGGACGGCTTAAATCAGCCCCAGCATTTT	CASSLTDGLNQPQHF
TRBV20-1	14	-	TRBJ2-1	TRBD2	TGCAGTGCGAAGGGACTAGCGGGGATACAGGAGCAGTTCTTC	CSAKGLAGIQEQFF
TRBV28	14	-	TRBJ1-1	-	TGTGCCAGCAGTTTAAATGGGGGGCACACTGAAGCTTTCTTT	CASSLNGGHTEAFF
TRBV20-1	14	-	TRBJ2-7	-	TGCAGTGCTAGCCCTGGGGGATTCTCCTACGAGCAGTACTTC	CSASPGGFSYEQYF
TRBV20-1	13	once	TRBJ1-1	-	TGCAGTGCTGCCACGGGACTGGGAACTGAAGCTTTCTTT	CSAATGLGTEAFF
TRBV5-4	14	few	TRBJ2-7	-	TGTGCCAGCAGCTTGTGGGGGGCCCCGTACGAGCAGTACTTC	CASSLWGAPYEQYF
TRBV7-8	16	-	TRBJ2-6	-	TGTGCCAGCACCCTCGCCGGGTGGTCTGGGGCCAACGTCCTGACTTTC	CASTLAGWSGANVLTF
TRBV29-1	12	-	TRBJ2-3	-	TGCAGCGGGAGGGCCCTGGAAGATACGCAGTATTTT	CSGRALEDTQYF
TRBV7-2	15	-	TRBJ1-2	TRBD1	TGTGCCAGCAGCTTATCGGGACAGGGGAACTATGGCTACACCTTC	CASSLSGQGNYGYTF
TRBV7-2	16	many	TRBJ1-6	-	TGTGCCAGCAGCTTAGGCCGACAGCTAAATAATTCACCCCTCCACTTT	CASSLGRQLNNSPLHF
TRBV2	13	-	TRBJ2-1	-	TGTGCCATTCTGACGAGCTCCTACAATGAGCAGTTCTTC	CAILTSSYNEQFF
TRBV15	14	-	TRBJ2-1	-	TGTGCCACCGGGGCAAGCCGTCTGCCCAATGAGCAGTTCTTC	CATGASRLPNEQFF
TRBV27	17	medium-sized	TRBJ2-3	TRBD2	TGTGCCAGCAGTTTTGGGAGACTAGCGGTAGCACAGGATACGCAGTATTTT	CASSFGRLAVAQDTQYF
TRBV2	16	many	TRBJ1-5	-	TGTGCCAGCAGTTCCAGAGGCAGCGATAGCAATCAGCCCCAGCATTTT	CASSSRGSDSNQPQHF
TRBV3-1	15	few	TRBJ1-2	TRBD1	TGTGCCAGCAGCGACCTCCGGACAGGGCTCTATGGCTACACCTTC	CASSDLRTGLYGYTF
TRBV12-3/TRBV12-4	13	few	TRBJ2-5	-	TGTGCCAGCAGTTTAGATTCTAGCGAGACCCAGTACTTC	CASSLDSSETQYF
TRBV28	15	-	TRBJ2-7	-	TGTGCCAGCAGTGCAACCCAACAGGGCTCCTACGAGCAGTACTTC	CASSATQQGSYEQYF
TRBV10-2	12	-	TRBJ1-1	-	TGCGCCAGCAGCCGCCCGGGGCAGGAAGCTTTCTTT	CASSRPGQEAFF
TRBV5-5	15	-	TRBJ2-3	TRBD2	TGTGCCAGCAGCTACGGACTAGCGTGGACAGATACGCAGTATTTT	CASSYGLAWTDTQYF
TRBV10-3	12	-	TRBJ2-1	-	TGTGCCATCAGAAGACCGAGCAATGAGCAGTTCTTC	CAIRRPSNEQFF